This entry is about one TCR beta chain. These data are taken from a study of cytomegalovirus exposure and HLA in healthy donors. Germline loops: CDR1 SEHNR, CDR2 FQNEAQ (reference sequence). The trim removed 4 bases at V and 5 bases at J, leaving 8 bases unmatched. This CDR3 spans 15 amino acids. PCR amplification relied on 60 Vbeta primers (plus 13 Jbeta primers). Assay used: immunoSEQ multiplex PCR; TCRdb lists only in-frame clones, some missing. The sample includes over 150,000 clones, roughly 78% seen only once; the top ten take 2% to 2.5%. The sequenced material came from PBMCs. The chain carries TRBV7-9 and TRBJ2-7, with 10 bases matching TRBD1. The clonotype was recovered from a man between 35 and 55 years old in good health and CMV-seronegative. CDR3 nucleotides: TGTGCCAGCAGCTATCCCGGGGACAGGGGCCACGAGCAGTACTTC. Protein product: CASSYPGDRGHEQYF.